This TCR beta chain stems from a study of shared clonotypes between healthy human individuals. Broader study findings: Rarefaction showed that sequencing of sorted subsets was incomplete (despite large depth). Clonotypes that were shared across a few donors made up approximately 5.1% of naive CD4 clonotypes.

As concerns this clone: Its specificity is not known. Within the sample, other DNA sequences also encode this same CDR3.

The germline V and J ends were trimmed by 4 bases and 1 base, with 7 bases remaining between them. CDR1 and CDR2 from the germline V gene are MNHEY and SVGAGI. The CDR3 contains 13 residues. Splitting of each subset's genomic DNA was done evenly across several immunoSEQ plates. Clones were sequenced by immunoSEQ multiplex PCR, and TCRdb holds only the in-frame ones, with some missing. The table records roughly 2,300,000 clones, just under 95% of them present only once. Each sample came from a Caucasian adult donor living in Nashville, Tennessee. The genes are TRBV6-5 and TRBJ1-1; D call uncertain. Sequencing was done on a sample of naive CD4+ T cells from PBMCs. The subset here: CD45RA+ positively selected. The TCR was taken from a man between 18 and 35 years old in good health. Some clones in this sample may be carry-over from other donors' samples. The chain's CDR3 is CASSSRTNTEAFF. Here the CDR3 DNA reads TGTGCCAGCAGTTCAAGGACGAACACTGAAGCTTTCTTT.